This TCR beta chain was profiled in a study of CD8 T cells in ankylosing spondylitis. This clonotype appeared many times. The antigen is not known. With molecular barcodes, quantitative 5'-RACE was used to make the TCR beta libraries. TCRdb analysed the 5' RACE reads with MiXCR anew, one entry per CDR3 protein. The table lists under 150,000 distinct CDR3 sequences, roughly 13% of them singletons. Study conclusions and caveats: Disease-linked clones reportedly concentrated significantly in matched ankylosing spondylitis synovial fluid. Earlier literature documents some of the motif variants in reactive arthritis synovial fluid and blood.

Germline V gives CDR1 ENHRY, CDR2 SYGVKD. The CDR3 totals 15 residues. V was trimmed by 0 bases and J by 8 bases, leaving 11 bases between them. The sequenced material came from blood, either unsorted or a sorted T cell fraction (not recorded which). The chain carries TRBV10-3 and TRBJ1-6; D is possibly TRBD1 (5 bases). This sequence was found in a female donor with ankylosing spondylitis or in good health (not recorded which). The CDR3 region is CAISESGREDSPLHF. DNA for the CDR3: TGTGCCATCAGTGAGTCGGGCAGGGAAGATTCACCCCTCCACTTT.